A selection of T cell receptor beta chains follows, all from one sample in a study of cytomegalovirus exposure and HLA in healthy donors. Repertoires were generated with immunoSEQ multiplex PCR, while TCRdb's copy carries only in-frame clones and drops some. The sample lists over 120,000 clones, approximately 70% occurring once. The specimen was PBMCs. The receptors come from a woman aged 60-70 years in good health and CMV-seropositive. Both conserved end residues are part of each CDR3. Each record gives: V gene, J gene, CDR3 protein.

TRBV19	TRBJ2-5	CASNTRQGQETQYF
TRBV11-2	TRBJ1-1	CASSLVFRGNTEAFF
TRBV7-9	TRBJ1-2	CASSLASVYGYTF
TRBV10-3	TRBJ2-1	CAIRSSGNSYNEQFF
TRBV19	TRBJ2-1	CASSINPLGLYEQFF
TRBV7-2	TRBJ2-7	CASSTGTSATYEQYF
TRBV11-3	TRBJ2-2	CASRLAGEAGELFF
TRBV14	TRBJ2-7	CASSQVDIHLEQYF
TRBV4-1	TRBJ1-1	CASSRPGQGALPRAFF
TRBV9	TRBJ1-4	CASSVAIGSSEKLFF
TRBV13	TRBJ2-2	CASSFGGDTGELFF
TRBV5-6	TRBJ1-4	CASSLSSLATNEKLFF
TRBV5-1	TRBJ2-3	CASSDPSGPDTQYF
TRBV5-6	TRBJ1-1	CASSLAGGNTEAFF
TRBV29-1	TRBJ2-7	CSVGAGWGGQGEYF
TRBV10-3	TRBJ2-1	CAISESGRDNEQFF
TRBV5-6	TRBJ1-3	CASSLAGTGNGNTIYF
TRBV4-1	TRBJ2-1	CASSLSGTSGIDEQFF
TRBV6-5	TRBJ1-3	CASSLNRVSGNTIYF
TRBV20-1	TRBJ2-3	CSLAGKDTQYF
TRBV5-6	TRBJ2-1	CASSSDGEQFF
TRBV6-1	TRBJ1-2	CASSSKPGTVYGYTF
TRBV7-2	TRBJ2-3	CASSWTYTDTQYF